The 14 T cell receptor beta chains below all came from one sample that was sequenced in a study of T-cell reconstitution after alpha-beta-depleted transplantation in children. Construction of the TCRbeta library involved unique molecular identifiers. A single record per CDR3 protein comes from TCRdb applying MiXCR to the PCR reads. The sample contains about 340,000 distinct CDR3 sequences, about a tenth of which appear only once. The sample consisted of PBMCs from the stem cell graft donor, taken from the stem cell graft. These receptors were obtained from a human donor who donated a stem cell graft to a child with acute lymphoblastic leukemia.

V usage is TRBV27 and J usage is TRBJ2-7, with D possibly matching TRBD2 (6 bases). The germline V gene has CDR1 MNHEY and CDR2 SMNVEV (reference sequence). Trimming pared 2 bases from V and 2 bases from J, leaving 19 bases between. This CDR3 spans 17 amino acids. CDR3 sequence: CASSLLPSDSGTYEQYF. In DNA, the CDR3 is TGTGCCAGCAGTTTACTGCCTAGCGACTCGGGTACCTACGAGCAGTACTTC.

This clonotype was counted between two and nine times. The rearrangement uses TRBV4-3 and TRBJ2-3; 9 positions agree with TRBD2. V shed 0 bases, J shed 0 bases, and the junction held 7 bases outside the gene matches. The CDR3 extends over 18 amino acids. Looked up from germline, CDR1 is LGHNA and CDR2 is YSLEER. In DNA, the CDR3 is TGCGCCAGCAGCCAAGACGTGGCTAGCGGGACTAGCACAGATACGCAGTATTTT. Its translation is CASSQDVASGTSTDTQYF.

This chain links TRBV28 with TRBJ1-3; D possibly corresponds to TRBD1 (5 bases). Germline lookup yields CDR1 MDHEN and CDR2 SYDVKM. The CDR3 spans 15 residues. V was pared by 6 bases and J by 4 bases, with 16 bases between. The CDR3 is CASSLWGRVGNTIYF. CDR3 nucleotide sequence: TGTGCCAGCAGCCTGTGGGGGAGGGTCGGAAACACCATATATTTT.

This clonotype showed up just a few times. The V call is TRBV12-3 or TRBV12-4, the J call TRBJ2-5; 12 bases line up with TRBD2. V lost 6 bases, J lost 4 bases, and 3 bases stayed unmatched. The CDR3 spans 14 residues. CDR3 residues: CASRAGLAGETQYF. CDR3 bases: TGTGCCAGCAGAGCGGGACTAGCGGGAGAGACCCAGTACTTC.

The chain is built from TRBV5-1 and TRBJ2-1, with D uncertain. The CDR3 spans 12 residues. Trimming removed 3 bases at V and 5 bases at J, with 6 bases between. Germline V lookup: CDR1 SGHRS, CDR2 YFSETQ. CDR3 residues: CASSSANNEQFF. CDR3 sequence (DNA): TGCGCCAGCAGCTCGGCGAACAATGAGCAGTTCTTC. Complete variable domain (other parts from reference TRBV5-1 and TRBJ2-1): KAGVTQTPRYLIKTRGQQVTLSCSPISGHRSVSWYQQTPGQGLQFLFEYFSETQRNKGNFPGRFSGRQFSNSRSEMNVSTLELGDSALYLCASSSANNEQFFGPGTRLTVL.

The CDR3 is CASSVSSFYNEQFF. As DNA, the CDR3 is TGTGCCAGCAGCGTAAGTAGCTTCTACAATGAGCAGTTCTTC. The chain carries TRBV9 and TRBJ2-1, with D hard to call. The V gene lost 1 base and the J gene lost 3 bases, with 8 bases spanning the gap. The CDR3 has 14 residues. Germline CDR1 reads SGDLS; CDR2 reads YYNGEE.

This clonotype has more than one count but fewer than ten. The CDR3 sequence is CASSDLAGGIQETQYF. CDR3 sequence (DNA): TGCGCCAGCAGCGACCTAGCGGGAGGGATTCAGGAGACCCAGTACTTC. This chain links TRBV5-1 with TRBJ2-5; 12 nucleotides agree with TRBD2. Germline V gene sequence: CDR1 SGHRS, CDR2 YFSETQ. V lost 4 bases to trimming and J lost 5 bases; unmatched junction nucleotides: 9. This CDR3 has 16 residues.

This clonotype was observed at least ten times. The chain is built from TRBV10-3 and TRBJ2-1, with TRBD1 matching over 9 bases. This CDR3 has 16 amino acids. J gave up 6 bases and V 7 bases, and 13 bases lay outside the gene matches. Germline values: CDR1 ENHRY, CDR2 SYGVKD. CDR3 sequence: CAITHDTGGVGNEQFF. The CDR3 DNA reads TGTGCCATCACCCATGATACAGGGGGCGTGGGCAATGAGCAGTTCTTC.

This clonotype turned up a few times. V usage is TRBV4-2 and J usage is TRBJ2-7; TRBD2 is a possible D gene (6 bases). This CDR3 comprises 14 residues. The germline CDR1 and CDR2 sequences are LGHNA and YNFKEQ. The ends were cut back, 4 bases at V and 5 bases at J, with 15 bases in the middle. CDR3 nucleotides: TGTGCCAGCAGCCCTCCCTCTGGAGGGGACGAGCAGTACTTC. Encoded protein: CASSPPSGGDEQYF.

The sample holds a few counts of this clonotype. V and J are TRBV12-3 or TRBV12-4 and TRBJ1-5; D may be TRBD1 (5 bases). The CDR3 has 15 residues. V was trimmed by 6 bases and J by 2 bases, leaving 14 bases between them. The CDR3 here is CASRAGDGGNQPQHF. The CDR3 nucleotides read TGTGCCAGCAGGGCCGGGGACGGAGGCAATCAGCCCCAGCATTTT.

This clonotype has ten or more counts. The chain carries TRBV12-3 or TRBV12-4 and TRBJ1-1; 9 positions agree with TRBD1. The CDR3 covers 15 residues. V was clipped by 8 bases and J by 0 bases; unmatched bases: 7. The DNA of the CDR3 is TGTGCCAGCGTGACAGGGGGAGGCATGAACACTGAAGCTTTCTTT. Residues: CASVTGGGMNTEAFF.

This clonotype has more than one count but fewer than ten. This sequence joins TRBV29-1 and TRBJ2-1; 9 nucleotides line up with TRBD2. Trimming removed 0 bases from V and 6 bases from J; junction bases left unmatched: 9. In germline, CDR1 is SQVTM, CDR2 ANQGSEA. The CDR3 covers 16 residues. CDR3: CSVEEGLAGASNEQFF. The CDR3 bases are TGCAGCGTTGAAGAGGGTTTAGCGGGAGCCTCCAATGAGCAGTTCTTC.

This clonotype was seen a few times. The V gene is TRBV27, the J gene TRBJ2-7, with 7 bases fitting TRBD2. CDR1 MNHEY and CDR2 SMNVEV come from the germline V gene (reference sequence). This CDR3 comprises 13 residues. Unmatched junction bases numbered 7, after V lost 2 bases and J lost 9 bases. Here the CDR3 DNA reads TGTGCCAGCAGTTTAACCGGGGCTAGCGGGCAGTACTTC. This codes for CASSLTGASGQYF.

This clonotype was seen repeatedly, ten times or more. The rearrangement links TRBV7-8 to TRBJ1-1; D remains ambiguous. The CDR3 totals 16 residues. Trimming removed 1 base from V and 2 bases from J, with 14 bases in between. The germline V gene has CDR1 SGHVS and CDR2 FQNEAQ. The CDR3 here is CASSLGSGGGNTEAFF. CDR3 sequence (DNA): TGTGCCAGCAGCTTAGGATCAGGAGGAGGAAACACTGAAGCTTTCTTT.